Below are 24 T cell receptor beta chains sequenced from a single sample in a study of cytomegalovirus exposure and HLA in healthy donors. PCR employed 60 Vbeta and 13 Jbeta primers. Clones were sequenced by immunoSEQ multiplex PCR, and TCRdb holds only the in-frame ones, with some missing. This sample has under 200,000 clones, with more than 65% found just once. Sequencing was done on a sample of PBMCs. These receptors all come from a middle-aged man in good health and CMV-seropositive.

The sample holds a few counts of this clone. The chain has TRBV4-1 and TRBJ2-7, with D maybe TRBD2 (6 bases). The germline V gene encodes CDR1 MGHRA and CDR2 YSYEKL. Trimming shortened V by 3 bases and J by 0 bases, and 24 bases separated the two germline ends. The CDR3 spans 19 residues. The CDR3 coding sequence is TGCGCCAGCAGCCACAAAGGCCCGTCCGGGACTCAGAACTCCTACGAGCAGTACTTC. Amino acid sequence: CASSHKGPSGTQNSYEQYF.

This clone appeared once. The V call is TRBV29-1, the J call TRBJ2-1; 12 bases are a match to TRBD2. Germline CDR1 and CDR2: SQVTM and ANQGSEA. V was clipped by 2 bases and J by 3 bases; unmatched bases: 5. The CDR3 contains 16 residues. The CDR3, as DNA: TGCAGCGTTGAACTTGGGACTAGCGGGTTCTACAATGAGCAGTTCTTC. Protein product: CSVELGTSGFYNEQFF.

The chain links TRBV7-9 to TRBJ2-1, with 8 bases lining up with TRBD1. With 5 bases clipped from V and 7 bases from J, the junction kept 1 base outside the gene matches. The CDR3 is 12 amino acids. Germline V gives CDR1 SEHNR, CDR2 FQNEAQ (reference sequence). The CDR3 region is CASSRTGNEQFF. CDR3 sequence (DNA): TGTGCCAGCAGCCGGACAGGGAATGAGCAGTTCTTC. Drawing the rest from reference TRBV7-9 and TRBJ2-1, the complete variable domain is DTGVSQNPRHKITKRGQNVTFRCDPISEHNRLYWYRQTLGQGPEFLTYFQNEAQLEKSRLLSDRFSAERPKGSFSTLEIQRTEQGDSAMYLCASSRTGNEQFFGPGTRLTVL.

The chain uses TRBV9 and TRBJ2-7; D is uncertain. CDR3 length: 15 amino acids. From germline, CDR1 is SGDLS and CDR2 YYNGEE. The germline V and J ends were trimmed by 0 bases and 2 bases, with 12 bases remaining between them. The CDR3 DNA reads TGTGCCAGCAGCGTAGGGGCAGGCTACACCTACGAGCAGTACTTC. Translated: CASSVGAGYTYEQYF.

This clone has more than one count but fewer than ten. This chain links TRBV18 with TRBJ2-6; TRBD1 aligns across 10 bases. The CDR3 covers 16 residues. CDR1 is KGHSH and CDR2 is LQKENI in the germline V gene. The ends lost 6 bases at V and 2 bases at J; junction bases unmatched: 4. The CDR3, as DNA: TGTGCCAGCTCCCGACAGGGGGCAGCTGGGGCCAACGTCCTGACTTTC. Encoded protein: CASSRQGAAGANVLTF.

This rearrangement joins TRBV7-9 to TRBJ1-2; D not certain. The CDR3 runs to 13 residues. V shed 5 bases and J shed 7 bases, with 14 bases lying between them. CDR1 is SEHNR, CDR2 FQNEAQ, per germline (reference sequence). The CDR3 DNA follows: TGTGCCAGCAGCACCCAGACGGCTAGTGGCTACACCTTC. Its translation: CASSTQTASGYTF.

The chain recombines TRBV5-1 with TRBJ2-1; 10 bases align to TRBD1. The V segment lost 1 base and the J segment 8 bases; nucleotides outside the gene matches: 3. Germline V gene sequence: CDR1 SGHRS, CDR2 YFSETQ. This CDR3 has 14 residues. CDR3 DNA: TGCGCCAGCAGCTTGACCGGGACAGGGGATGAGCAGTTCTTC. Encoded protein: CASSLTGTGDEQFF.

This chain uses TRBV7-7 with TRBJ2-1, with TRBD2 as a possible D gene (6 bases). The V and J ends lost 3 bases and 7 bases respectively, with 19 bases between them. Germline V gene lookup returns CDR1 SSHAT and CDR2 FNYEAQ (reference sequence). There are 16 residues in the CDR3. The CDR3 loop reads CASSLNSGRAGNEQFF. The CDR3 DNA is TGTGCCAGCAGCTTGAACAGCGGAAGGGCGGGGAATGAGCAGTTCTTC.

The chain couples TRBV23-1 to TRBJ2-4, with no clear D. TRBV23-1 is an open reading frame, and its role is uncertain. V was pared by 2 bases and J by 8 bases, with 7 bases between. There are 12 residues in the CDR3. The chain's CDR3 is CASSQGLDIQYF. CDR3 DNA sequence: TGCGCCAGCAGTCAAGGTTTAGACATTCAGTACTTC.

The CDR3 is CASSVGGLAGQETQYF. In nucleotides, the CDR3 is TGTGCCAGCAGCGTAGGGGGACTAGCGGGGCAAGAGACCCAGTACTTC. The V and J genes are TRBV9 and TRBJ2-5; 13 bases are shared with TRBD2. V shed 0 bases and J 2 bases; nucleotides not matched to a gene: 1. Per germline, CDR1 SGDLS and CDR2 YYNGEE. The CDR3 is made up of 16 amino acids.

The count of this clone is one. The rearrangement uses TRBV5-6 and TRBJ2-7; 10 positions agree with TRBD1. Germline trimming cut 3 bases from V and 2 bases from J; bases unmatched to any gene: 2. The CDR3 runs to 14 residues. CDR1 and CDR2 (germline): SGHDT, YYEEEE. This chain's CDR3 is CASSSGTGAYEQYF. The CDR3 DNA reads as TGTGCCAGCAGCTCCGGGACAGGGGCCTACGAGCAGTACTTC.

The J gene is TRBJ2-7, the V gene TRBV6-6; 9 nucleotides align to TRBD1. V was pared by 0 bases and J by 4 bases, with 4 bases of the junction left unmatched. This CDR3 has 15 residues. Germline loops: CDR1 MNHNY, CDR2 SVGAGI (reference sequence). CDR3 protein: CASSYSGTGWYEQYF. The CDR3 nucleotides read TGTGCCAGCAGTTACTCGGGGACAGGGTGGTACGAGCAGTACTTC.

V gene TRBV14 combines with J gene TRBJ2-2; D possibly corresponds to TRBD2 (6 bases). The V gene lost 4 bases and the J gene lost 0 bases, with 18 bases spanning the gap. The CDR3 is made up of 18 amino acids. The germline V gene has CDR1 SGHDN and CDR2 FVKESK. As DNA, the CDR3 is TGTGCCAGCAGCCCCCTGCGGGGCCACCTTACGAACACCGGGGAGCTGTTTTTT. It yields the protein CASSPLRGHLTNTGELFF.

The CDR3 coding sequence is TGTGCCAGCAGTTACGGGGGGGGGCCCGGATCGGCTAAACTGTTTTTT. This encodes CASSYGGGPGSAKLFF. The V call is TRBV6-5, the J call TRBJ1-4; tentatively, D is TRBD1 (6 bases). Trimming took off 2 bases at V and 11 bases at J, with 21 bases between the two ends. The CDR3 runs to 16 residues. Germline lookup yields CDR1 MNHEY and CDR2 SVGAGI.

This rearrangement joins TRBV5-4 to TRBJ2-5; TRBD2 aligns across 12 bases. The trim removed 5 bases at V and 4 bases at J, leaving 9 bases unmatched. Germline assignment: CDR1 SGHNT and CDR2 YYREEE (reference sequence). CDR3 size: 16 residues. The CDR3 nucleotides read TGTGCCAGCAGTCCCTCCCTAGCGGGGGGGACAGAGACCCAGTACTTC. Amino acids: CASSPSLAGGTETQYF.

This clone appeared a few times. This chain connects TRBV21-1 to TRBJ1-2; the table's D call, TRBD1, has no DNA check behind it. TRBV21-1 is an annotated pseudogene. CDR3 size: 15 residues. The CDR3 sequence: CASSKWTGKYDGYTF. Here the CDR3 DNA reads TGTGCCAGCAGCAAATGGACAGGGAAATACGATGGCTACACCTTC.

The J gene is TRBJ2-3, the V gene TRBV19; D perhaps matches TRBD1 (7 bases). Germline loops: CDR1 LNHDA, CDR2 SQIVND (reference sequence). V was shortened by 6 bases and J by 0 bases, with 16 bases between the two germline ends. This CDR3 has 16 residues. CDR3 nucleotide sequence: TGTGCCAGTAGCAGGGGGGCAGGGGCTAGCACAGATACGCAGTATTTT. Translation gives CASSRGAGASTDTQYF.

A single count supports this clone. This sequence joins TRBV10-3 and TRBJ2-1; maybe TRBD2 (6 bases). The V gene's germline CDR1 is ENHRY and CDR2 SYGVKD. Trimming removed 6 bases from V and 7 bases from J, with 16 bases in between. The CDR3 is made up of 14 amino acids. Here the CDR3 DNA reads TGTGCCATCAGCTCGGGACTCCTACCGAATGAGCAGTTCTTC. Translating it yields CAISSGLLPNEQFF.

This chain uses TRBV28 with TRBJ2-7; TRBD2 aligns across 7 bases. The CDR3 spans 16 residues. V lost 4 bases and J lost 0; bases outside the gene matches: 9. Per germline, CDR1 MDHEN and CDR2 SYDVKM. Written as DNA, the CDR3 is TGTGCCAGCAGTTACCCCAGCGGGATTAACTCCTACGAGCAGTACTTC. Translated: CASSYPSGINSYEQYF.

CDR3 region: CASSEVGARRGEQYF. Written as DNA, the CDR3 is TGTGCCAGCAGTGAAGTGGGGGCCAGGAGAGGCGAGCAGTACTTC. The chain is built from TRBV2 and TRBJ2-7; possible D gene TRBD1, 6 bases. The germline V gene encodes CDR1 SNHLY and CDR2 FYNNEI. V gave up 1 base and J gave up 6 bases, with 16 bases separating them. The CDR3 consists of 15 residues.

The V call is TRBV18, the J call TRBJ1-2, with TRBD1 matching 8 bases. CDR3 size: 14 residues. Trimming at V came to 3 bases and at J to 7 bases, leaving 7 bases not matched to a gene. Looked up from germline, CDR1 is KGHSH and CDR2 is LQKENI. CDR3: CASSPYTGTGGYTF. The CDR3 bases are TGTGCCAGCTCACCTTATACCGGGACAGGTGGCTACACCTTC.

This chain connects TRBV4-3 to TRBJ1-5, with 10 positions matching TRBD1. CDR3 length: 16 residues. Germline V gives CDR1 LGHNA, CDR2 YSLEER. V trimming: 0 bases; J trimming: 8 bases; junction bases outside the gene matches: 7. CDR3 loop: CASSQDQTGGRKPQHF. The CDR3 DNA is TGCGCCAGCAGCCAAGATCAGACAGGGGGCAGGAAGCCCCAGCATTTT.

DNA for the CDR3: TGTGCCAGCCGTGGCTACTGGAGGCGGGAGGGAAGCTCCTACAATGAGCAGTTCTTC. This gives the protein CASRGYWRREGSSYNEQFF. The V call is TRBV27, the J call TRBJ2-1, with 9 nucleotides matching TRBD2. The CDR3 is 19 amino acids. V was clipped by 8 bases and J by 0 bases; unmatched bases: 17. Per the germline V gene, CDR1 is MNHEY and CDR2 is SMNVEV (reference sequence).

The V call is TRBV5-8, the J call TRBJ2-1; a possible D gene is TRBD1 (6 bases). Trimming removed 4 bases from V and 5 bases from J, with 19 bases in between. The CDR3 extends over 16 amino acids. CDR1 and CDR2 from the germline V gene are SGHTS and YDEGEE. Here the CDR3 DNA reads TGTGCCAGCAGCCAAGGCACAGGGTTGTCCCACAATGAGCAGTTCTTC. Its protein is CASSQGTGLSHNEQFF.